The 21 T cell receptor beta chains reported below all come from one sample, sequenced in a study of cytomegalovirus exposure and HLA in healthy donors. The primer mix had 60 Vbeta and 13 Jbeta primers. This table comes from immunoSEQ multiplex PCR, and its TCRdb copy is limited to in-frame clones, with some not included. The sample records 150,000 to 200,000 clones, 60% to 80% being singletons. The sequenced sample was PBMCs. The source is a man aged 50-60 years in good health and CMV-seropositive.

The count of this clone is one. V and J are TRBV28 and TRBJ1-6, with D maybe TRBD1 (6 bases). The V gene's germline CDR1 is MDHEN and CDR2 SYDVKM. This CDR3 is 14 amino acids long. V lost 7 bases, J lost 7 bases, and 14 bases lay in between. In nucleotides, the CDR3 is TGTGCCAGCAAAACAGGGTTGATGAATTCACCCCTCCACTTT. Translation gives CASKTGLMNSPLHF.

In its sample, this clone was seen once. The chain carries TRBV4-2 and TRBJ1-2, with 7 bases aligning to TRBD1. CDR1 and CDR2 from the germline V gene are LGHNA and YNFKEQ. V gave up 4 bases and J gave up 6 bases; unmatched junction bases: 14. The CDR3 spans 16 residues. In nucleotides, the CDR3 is TGTGCCAGCAGCCCCCGACAGGGAAATTTGGGGCATGGCTACACCTTC. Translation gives CASSPRQGNLGHGYTF.

The CDR3 sequence is CASSPIDRGEYYGYTF. In DNA form, the CDR3 reads TGTGCCAGCAGCCCCATCGACAGGGGGGAATACTATGGCTACACCTTC. V usage is TRBV28 and J usage is TRBJ1-2; 9 positions match TRBD1. CDR3 length: 16 amino acids. From germline, CDR1 is MDHEN and CDR2 SYDVKM. J lost 3 bases, V lost 6 bases, and 11 bases had no gene match.

The CDR3 bases are TGTGCCAGCAGTCGTTACAGGGAAGGCTACACCTTC. Its translation: CASSRYREGYTF. This rearrangement joins TRBV25-1 to TRBJ1-2; D may be TRBD1 (6 bases). The CDR3 has 12 residues. Germline lookup yields CDR1 MGHDK and CDR2 SYGVNS. V gave up 5 bases and J gave up 8 bases, with 12 bases separating them.

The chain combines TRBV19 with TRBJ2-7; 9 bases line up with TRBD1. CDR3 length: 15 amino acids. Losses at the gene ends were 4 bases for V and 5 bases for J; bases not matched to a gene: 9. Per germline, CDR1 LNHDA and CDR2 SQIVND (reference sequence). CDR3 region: CASSTRDRENNEQYF. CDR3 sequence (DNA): TGTGCCAGTAGTACCAGGGACAGGGAAAACAACGAGCAGTACTTC.

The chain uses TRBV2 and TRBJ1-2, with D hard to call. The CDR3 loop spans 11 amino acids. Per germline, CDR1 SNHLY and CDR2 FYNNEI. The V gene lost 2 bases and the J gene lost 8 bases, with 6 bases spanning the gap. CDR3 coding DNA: TGTGCCAGCAGTGAAATTGGCGGCTACACCTTC. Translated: CASSEIGGYTF.

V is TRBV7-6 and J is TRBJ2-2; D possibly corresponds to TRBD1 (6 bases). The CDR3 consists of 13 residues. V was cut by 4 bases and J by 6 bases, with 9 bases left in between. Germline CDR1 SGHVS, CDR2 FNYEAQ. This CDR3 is CASSYRVAGELFF. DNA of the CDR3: TGTGCCAGCAGCTACAGGGTCGCCGGGGAGCTGTTTTTT.

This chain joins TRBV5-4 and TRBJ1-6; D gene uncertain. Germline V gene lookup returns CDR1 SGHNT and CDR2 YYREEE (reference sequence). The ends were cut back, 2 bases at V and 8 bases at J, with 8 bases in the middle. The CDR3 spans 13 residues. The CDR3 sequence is CASSFGRDSPLHF. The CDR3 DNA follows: TGTGCCAGCAGCTTTGGGAGGGATTCACCCCTCCACTTT. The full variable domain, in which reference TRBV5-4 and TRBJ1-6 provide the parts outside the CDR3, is ETGVTQSPTHLIKTRGQQVTLRCSSQSGHNTVSWYQQALGQGPQFIFQYYREEENGRGNFPPRFSGLQFPNYSSELNVNALELDDSALYLCASSFGRDSPLHFGNGTRLTVT.

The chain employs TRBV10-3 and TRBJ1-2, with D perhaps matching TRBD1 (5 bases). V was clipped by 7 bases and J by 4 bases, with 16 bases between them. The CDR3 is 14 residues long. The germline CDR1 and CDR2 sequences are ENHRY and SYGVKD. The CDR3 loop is CAINGGQGIYGYTF. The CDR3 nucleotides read TGTGCCATCAACGGCGGTCAGGGTATCTATGGCTACACCTTC.

In DNA, the CDR3 is TGTGCCAGCAGCTTAAACAGGGGGCGTGGAGAGACCCAGTACTTC. It specifies CASSLNRGRGETQYF. The J gene is TRBJ2-5, the V gene TRBV7-3, with 9 bases aligning to TRBD1. Germline V CDR1 and CDR2: SGHTA, FQGTGA. The CDR3 is 15 residues long. The V segment lost 1 base and the J segment 4 bases; nucleotides outside the gene matches: 4.

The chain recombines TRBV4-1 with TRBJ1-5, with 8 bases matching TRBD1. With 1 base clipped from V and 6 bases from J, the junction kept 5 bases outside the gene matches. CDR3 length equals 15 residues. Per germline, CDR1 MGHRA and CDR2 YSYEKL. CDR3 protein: CASSQGSTGVQPQHF. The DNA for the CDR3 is TGCGCCAGCAGCCAAGGGTCGACAGGGGTTCAGCCCCAGCATTTT.

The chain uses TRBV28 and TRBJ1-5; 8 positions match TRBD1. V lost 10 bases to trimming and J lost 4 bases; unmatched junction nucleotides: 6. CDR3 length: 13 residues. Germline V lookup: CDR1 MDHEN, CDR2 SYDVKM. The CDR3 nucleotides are TGTGCCATCAACAGGGGGTGGAATCAGCCCCAGCATTTT. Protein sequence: CAINRGWNQPQHF.

The CDR3 DNA reads TGTGCCAGCAGCACCTTGGGACAGGGAGTCCCGGGAGAACTTTACAATGAGCAGTTCTTC. Translation: CASSTLGQGVPGELYNEQFF. The chain joins TRBV27 to TRBJ2-1, with 9 bases matching TRBD1. Germline CDR1 and CDR2: MNHEY and SMNVEV (reference sequence). Germline trimming cut 6 bases from V and 4 bases from J; bases unmatched to any gene: 22. The CDR3 has 20 amino acids.

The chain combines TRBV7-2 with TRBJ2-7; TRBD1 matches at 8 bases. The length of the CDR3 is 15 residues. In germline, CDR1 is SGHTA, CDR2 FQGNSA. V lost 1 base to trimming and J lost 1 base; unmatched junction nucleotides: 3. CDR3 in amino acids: CASSLEDRVSYEQYF. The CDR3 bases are TGTGCCAGCAGCTTAGAGGACAGGGTATCCTACGAGCAGTACTTC.

CDR3 sequence (DNA): TGCGCCAGCAGCTTGGCCGGACAGGGGGCGCGGGGCTACACCTTC. Translating gives CASSLAGQGARGYTF. This chain joins TRBV5-1 and TRBJ1-2; TRBD1 matches at 11 bases. V lost 0 bases to trimming and J lost 8 bases; unmatched junction nucleotides: 6. Germline V gives CDR1 SGHRS, CDR2 YFSETQ. This CDR3 contains 15 residues.

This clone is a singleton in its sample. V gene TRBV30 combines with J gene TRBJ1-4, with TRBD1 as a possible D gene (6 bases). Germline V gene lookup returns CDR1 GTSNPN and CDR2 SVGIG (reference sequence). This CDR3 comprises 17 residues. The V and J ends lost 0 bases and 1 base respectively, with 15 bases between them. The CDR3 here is CAWSVRRTDQTNEKLFF. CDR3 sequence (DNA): TGTGCCTGGAGTGTAAGAAGGACAGACCAAACTAATGAAAAACTGTTTTTT.

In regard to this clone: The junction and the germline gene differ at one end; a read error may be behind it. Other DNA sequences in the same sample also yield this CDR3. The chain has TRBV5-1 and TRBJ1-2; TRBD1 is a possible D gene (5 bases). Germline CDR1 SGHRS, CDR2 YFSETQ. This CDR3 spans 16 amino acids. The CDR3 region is CASRMTPGLPNYGYTF. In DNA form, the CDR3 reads TGCGCTAGCAGGATGACGCCGGGACTCCCTAACTATGGCTACACCTTC.

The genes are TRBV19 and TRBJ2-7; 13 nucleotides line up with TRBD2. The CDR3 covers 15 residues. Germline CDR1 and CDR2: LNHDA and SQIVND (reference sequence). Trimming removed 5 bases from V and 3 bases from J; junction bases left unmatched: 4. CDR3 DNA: TGTGCCAGTAGTGGAAGACTAGCGGGGGGCTACGAGCAGTACTTC. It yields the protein CASSGRLAGGYEQYF.

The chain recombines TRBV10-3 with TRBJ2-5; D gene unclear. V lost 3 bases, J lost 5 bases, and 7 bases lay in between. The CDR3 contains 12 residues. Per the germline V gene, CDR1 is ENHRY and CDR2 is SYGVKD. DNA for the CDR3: TGTGCCATCAGTGATCGAGAGGAGACCCAGTACTTC. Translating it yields CAISDREETQYF.

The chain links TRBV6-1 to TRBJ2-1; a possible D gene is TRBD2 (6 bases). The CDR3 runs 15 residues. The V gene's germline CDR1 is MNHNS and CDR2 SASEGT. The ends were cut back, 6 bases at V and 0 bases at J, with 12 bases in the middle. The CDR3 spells CASSEGLFSYNEQFF. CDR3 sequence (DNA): TGTGCCAGCAGCGAGGGACTCTTCTCCTACAATGAGCAGTTCTTC.

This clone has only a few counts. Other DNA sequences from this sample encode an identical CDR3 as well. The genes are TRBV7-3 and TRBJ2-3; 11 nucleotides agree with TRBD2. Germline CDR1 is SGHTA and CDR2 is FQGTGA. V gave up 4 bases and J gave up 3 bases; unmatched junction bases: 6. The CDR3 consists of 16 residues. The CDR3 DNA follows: TGTGCCAGCAGCTATTTAGCGGGGGGGAGGACAGATACGCAGTATTTT. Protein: CASSYLAGGRTDTQYF.